This T cell receptor beta chain appears in the sequencing data of a study of blood T cell repertoires in COVID-19. Background on the study: Acute and convalescent COVID-19 specimens originated in the United States, Italy and Spain. The analysed material was cDNA or gDNA that came from T cells, B-cell-depleted T cells, or PBMCs.

Per the authors' pipeline: For nucleated cells, counts were estimated from reference gene primer amplification. Assay: immunoSEQ multiplex PCR; the TCRdb copy retains only in-frame clones and omits some. V, J and clone size reflect that table, while D and trimming were determined from the DNA. This sample has 150,000 to 200,000 clones, with over 75% found just once. The source is a woman of 80 years or more with active or convalescent COVID-19. What was sequenced was peripheral blood.

Here the CDR3 reads CASRTLRQGKNEKLFF. CDR3 DNA sequence: TGTGCCAGCAGGACCCTCAGACAGGGGAAGAATGAAAAACTGTTTTTT. The chain carries TRBV27 and TRBJ1-4; 8 positions agree with TRBD1. Per the germline V gene, CDR1 is MNHEY and CDR2 is SMNVEV (reference sequence). V dropped 6 bases and J dropped 5; count of bases not matched to a gene: 11. This CDR3 comprises 16 residues.